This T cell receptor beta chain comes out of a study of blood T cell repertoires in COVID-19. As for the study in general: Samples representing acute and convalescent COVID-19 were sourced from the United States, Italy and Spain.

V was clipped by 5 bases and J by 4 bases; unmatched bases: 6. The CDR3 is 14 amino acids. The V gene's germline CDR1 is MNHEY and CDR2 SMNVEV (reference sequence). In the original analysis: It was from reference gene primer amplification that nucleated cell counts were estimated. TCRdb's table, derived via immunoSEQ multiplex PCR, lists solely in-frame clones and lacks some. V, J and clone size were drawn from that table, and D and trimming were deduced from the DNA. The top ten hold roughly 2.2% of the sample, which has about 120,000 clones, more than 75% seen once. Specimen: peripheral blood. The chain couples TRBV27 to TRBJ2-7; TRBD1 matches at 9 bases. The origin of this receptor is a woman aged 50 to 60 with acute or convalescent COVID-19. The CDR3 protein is CASSRQGGLYEQYF. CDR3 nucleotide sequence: TGTGCCAGCAGTCGACAGGGGGGGTTGTACGAGCAGTACTTC.